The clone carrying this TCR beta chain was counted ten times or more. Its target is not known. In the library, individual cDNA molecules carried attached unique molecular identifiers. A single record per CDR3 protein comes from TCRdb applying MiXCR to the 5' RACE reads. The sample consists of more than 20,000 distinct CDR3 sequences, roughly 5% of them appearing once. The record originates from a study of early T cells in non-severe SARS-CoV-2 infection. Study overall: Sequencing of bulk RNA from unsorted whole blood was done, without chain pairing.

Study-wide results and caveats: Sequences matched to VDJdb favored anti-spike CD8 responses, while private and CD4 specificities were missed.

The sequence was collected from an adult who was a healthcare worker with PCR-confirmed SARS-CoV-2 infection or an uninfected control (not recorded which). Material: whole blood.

The chain's CDR3 is CASSASFTGSGEQYV. The CDR3 bases are TGTGCCAGCAGCGCCTCATTTACAGGGAGCGGCGAGCAGTACGTC. The chain is built from TRBV11-3 and TRBJ2-7; D possibly corresponds to TRBD1 (6 bases). Germline values: CDR1 SGHNT, CDR2 YENEEA. Trimming cost V 5 bases and J 6 bases, with 20 bases left between them. This CDR3 has 15 amino acids.